Sequencing of this TCR beta chain was carried out in a study of blood T cell repertoires in COVID-19. Study context: PBMCs, B-cell-depleted T cells, or T cells were the source of the cDNA or gDNA that made up the material.

The germline V gene encodes CDR1 LNHDA and CDR2 SQIVND (reference sequence). The CDR3 has 14 residues. V dropped 7 bases and J dropped 3; count of bases not matched to a gene: 4. Original data processing: Amplification of reference gene primers provided the estimated nucleated cell counts. Using immunoSEQ multiplex PCR, the repertoire was profiled, and TCRdb retains in-frame clones only, with some absent. V, J and clone size derive from that table, while D and trimming were established from the DNA sequence. This sample has 55,000 to 65,000 clones, with roughly four fifths found just once. Patients in Seattle were enrolled during active infection, then followed longitudinally.

The TCR was taken from a man aged 55 to 70 with COVID-19, enrolled during active disease. The sample comprised peripheral blood. V and J are TRBV19 and TRBJ2-1, with TRBD1 matching 9 bases. The CDR3 sequence: CASMLDRGYNEQFF. The CDR3 coding sequence is TGTGCCAGTATGCTGGACAGGGGCTACAATGAGCAGTTCTTC.